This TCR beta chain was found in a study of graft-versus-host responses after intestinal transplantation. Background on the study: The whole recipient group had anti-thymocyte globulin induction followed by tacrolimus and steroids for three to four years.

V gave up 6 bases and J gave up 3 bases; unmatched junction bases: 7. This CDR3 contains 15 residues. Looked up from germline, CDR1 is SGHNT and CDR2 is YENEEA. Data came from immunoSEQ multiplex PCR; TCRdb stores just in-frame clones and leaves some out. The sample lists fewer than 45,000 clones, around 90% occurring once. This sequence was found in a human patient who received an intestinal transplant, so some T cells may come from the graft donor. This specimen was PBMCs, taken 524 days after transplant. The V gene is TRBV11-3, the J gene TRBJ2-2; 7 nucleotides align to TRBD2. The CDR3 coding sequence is TGTGCCAGCAGTATAGGGCTAGCGGACACCGGGGAGCTGTTTTTT. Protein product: CASSIGLADTGELFF.